This is a list of T cell receptor beta chains from one sample in a study of CD8 T cells in Susac syndrome. Using its own MiXCR run on the immunoSEQ multiplex PCR reads, TCRdb lists one record per CDR3 protein. This sample has 400,000 to 550,000 distinct CDR3 sequences, with 85% to 90% found just once. Sequences were obtained from CD8+ T cells from PBMCs. The receptor set was obtained from a human donor with multiple sclerosis. The CDR3 runs from the conserved cysteine through the conserved F or W. Fields, in order: V gene, J gene, clone size, D gene, CDR3 DNA, CDR3 protein. D genes are given only for firm matches. The size of a clone is reported for some rows only, either as once, few or many, or as a class for expanded clones.

TRBV11-2	TRBJ2-3	-	-	TGTGCCAGCAGCTCACACCCCGGAGCGGCAAGCACAGATACGCAGTATTTT	CASSSHPGAASTDTQYF
TRBV3-1	TRBJ2-7	once	-	TGTGCCAGCAGCCAAGCCCGCACCTATCAGGCCCGAAACGAGCAGTACTTC	CASSQARTYQARNEQYF
TRBV19	TRBJ1-5	-	-	TGTGCCAGTAGTAGACAGGTTCATAGCAATCAGCCCCAGCATTTT	CASSRQVHSNQPQHF
TRBV3-1	TRBJ2-7	-	-	TGTGCCAGCAGAGAGGGTGAGGCCTACGAGCAGTACTTC	CASREGEAYEQYF
TRBV7-9	TRBJ2-7	-	TRBD2	TGTGCCAGCAGCTTAGTAACTAGCGCAACCTACGAGCAGTACTTC	CASSLVTSATYEQYF
TRBV6-5	TRBJ2-7	few	-	TGTGCCAGCAGTCGGAGCCAAGAGGTGCCCGAGCAGTACTTC	CASSRSQEVPEQYF
TRBV30	TRBJ2-3	-	TRBD1	TGTGCCTGGAGTCTGACAGGGTTCGGCACAGATACGCAGTATTTT	CAWSLTGFGTDTQYF
TRBV20-1	TRBJ2-7	-	-	TGCAGTGCTAGATGGGGTGATATCTCCTACGAGCAGTACTTC	CSARWGDISYEQYF
TRBV7-8	TRBJ2-7	-	-	TGTGCCAGCACCCACTACGGGGCGGTCCTCTCCGAGCAGTACTTC	CASTHYGAVLSEQYF
TRBV18	TRBJ1-4	-	TRBD1	TGTGCCAGCTCACCAACAGACAGGGGACAGTCGGCTAATGAAAAACTGTTTTTT	CASSPTDRGQSANEKLFF
TRBV4-2	TRBJ1-2	few	TRBD1	TGTGCCAGCAGCCAGGAAACAGGGGCCTATGGCTACACCTTC	CASSQETGAYGYTF
TRBV2	TRBJ1-2	-	-	TGTGCCAGCAGCCCCGCCCAGATGACAGTGTCCTATGGCTACACCTTC	CASSPAQMTVSYGYTF
TRBV7-6	TRBJ2-7	-	TRBD1	TGTGCCAGCAGCTCCAGAGAACAGGGGGCCGTGCAGTACTTC	CASSSREQGAVQYF
TRBV11-2	TRBJ1-5	once	TRBD1	TGTGCCAGCAGCCTAGGCTCGTCAGGGGGTCATCAGCCCCAGCATTTT	CASSLGSSGGHQPQHF
TRBV4-1	TRBJ2-4	-	TRBD2	TGCGCCAGCAGCCAAGAGCCCGGCGCTACTAGCGGGAGAGCGAATGCCAAAAACATTCAGTACTTC	CASSQEPGATSGRANAKNIQYF
TRBV30	TRBJ1-1	-	-	TGTGCCTGGAGTGTGATGGCCTTGAACACTGAAGCTTTCTTT	CAWSVMALNTEAFF
TRBV10-2	TRBJ2-3	-	TRBD2	TGCGCCAGCCGAGAGCGGGGCCCTAGCACAGATACGCAGTATTTT	CASRERGPSTDTQYF
TRBV4-1	TRBJ2-7	-	-	TGCGCCAGCAGCCAAGAATGGGGGCAAAGCTCCTACGAGCAGTACTTC	CASSQEWGQSSYEQYF
TRBV7-6	TRBJ2-2	few	-	TGTGCCAGCAGCCTTACAGGGAGTGTCGACACCGGGGAGCTGTTTTTT	CASSLTGSVDTGELFF
TRBV11-2	TRBJ2-1	-	-	TGTGCCAGCAGCTTAAGGGACCGGGGGCCCTACAATGAGCAGTTCTTC	CASSLRDRGPYNEQFF
TRBV11-2	TRBJ2-7	-	-	TGTGCCAGCAGCTCCGGTTCCCCGTTCCCCGAATCCTACGAGCAGTACTTC	CASSSGSPFPESYEQYF
TRBV27	TRBJ2-7	-	TRBD1	TGTGCCAGCAGAGGGGGCATAACTGCCTACGAGCAGTACTTC	CASRGGITAYEQYF
TRBV20-1	TRBJ1-6	-	-	TGCAGTGCTAGAGGTCGGGGGGCCTATTCACCCCTCCACTTT	CSARGRGAYSPLHF
TRBV4-1	TRBJ2-7	-	TRBD1	TGCGCCAGCAGCCAAGACCTCTTCAGGACAGGGGGTTACGAGCAGTACTTC	CASSQDLFRTGGYEQYF
TRBV20-1	TRBJ2-7	-	-	TGCAGTGCTACCAGGGACTCATCCTCCTACGAGCAGTACTTC	CSATRDSSSYEQYF
TRBV29-1	TRBJ1-2	-	TRBD1	TGCAGCGTTACGACAGGGGGCGACTATGGCTACACCTTC	CSVTTGGDYGYTF
TRBV16	TRBJ2-7	-	-	TGTGCCAGCAGCCAATCAGCCGGGAACGAGCAGTACTTC	CASSQSAGNEQYF
TRBV14	TRBJ2-1	-	-	TGTGCCAGCAGCCAAGAGGGAACGATGTCCTACAATGAGCAGTTCTTC	CASSQEGTMSYNEQFF
TRBV15	TRBJ2-7	-	-	TGTGCCACCAGCAGAGATCGGTCGGGGGTCGAGCAGTACTTC	CATSRDRSGVEQYF